The clone carrying this TCR beta chain was observed a handful of times. The data were taken from a study of T-cell memory formation after mild COVID-19. TCRalpha and TCRbeta libraries used 5'RACE with constant-segment primers and UMIs. Each CDR3 protein is one row after TCRdb ran MiXCR on the 5' RACE reads. The table shows roughly 240,000 distinct CDR3 sequences, with over 15% occurring only once. The CDR3 loop spans 14 amino acids. Trimming stripped 5 bases from V and 2 bases from J, with 12 bases between. Germline CDR1 reads SGHAT; CDR2 reads FQNNGV. The receptor's source is an adult woman who had mild COVID-19 (a few samples of this study predate the infection). Cell type and time point are not known. The sequencing input was PBMCs or a T cell subset sorted from them (not recorded which). V usage is TRBV11-2 and J usage is TRBJ2-5; possible D gene TRBD2, 6 bases. In nucleotides, the CDR3 is TGTGCCAGCAGCGGGACGGGAGTTCAAGAGACCCAGTACTTC. Its protein is CASSGTGVQETQYF.